The TCR beta chain described here comes from a study of technical replicates of blood from a few donors. Sequencing was performed with immunoSEQ multiplex PCR; in TCRdb, only in-frame clones are kept and a portion is missing. The repertoire holds about 62,000 clones, with around 87% as singletons. The CDR3 is 16 amino acids. V lost 4 bases and J lost 0; bases outside the gene matches: 5. The germline gives CDR1 LNHDA, CDR2 SQIVND (reference sequence). The chain combines TRBV19 with TRBJ1-5; the match to TRBD1 covers 8 bases. Sequencing was done on a sample of PBMCs. This receptor was obtained from a human donor in good health. Some clones in this sample may be carry-over from other donors' samples. CDR3 residues: CASSKRTGYSNQPQHF. The DNA for the CDR3 is TGTGCCAGTAGTAAACGGACAGGGTATAGCAATCAGCCCCAGCATTTT. Looking up the rest from reference TRBV19 and TRBJ1-5 gives the full variable domain: DGGITQSPKYLFRKEGQNVTLSCEQNLNHDAMYWYRQDPGQGLRLIYYSQIVNDFQKGDIAEGYSVSREKKESFPLTVTSAQKNPTAFYLCASSKRTGYSNQPQHFGDGTRLSIL.